This entry is about one T cell receptor beta chain. Its antigen is unknown. This sample is part of a study of cytomegalovirus exposure and HLA in healthy donors. Study findings and constraints: It was about 150 TCR beta chains that were listed as cytomegalovirus-associated.

13 Jbeta primers and 60 Vbeta primers were used for the PCR. Sequencing was performed with immunoSEQ multiplex PCR; in TCRdb, only in-frame clones are kept and a portion is missing. The sample comprises about 200,000 clones, about four fifths of which are singletons, and less than 2% rests with the top ten. This receptor was obtained from a woman in her late teens or twenties in good health and CMV-seronegative. The specimen sequenced was PBMCs.

CDR3 protein: CATVGQPNYGYTF. CDR3 nucleotide sequence: TGCGCCACCGTTGGACAGCCGAACTATGGCTACACCTTC. The chain employs TRBV5-1 and TRBJ1-2; a possible D gene is TRBD1 (6 bases). This CDR3 region has 13 residues. Between the trimmed V and J ends, which lost 9 bases and 2 bases, there was a span of 14 bases. Germline CDR1 SGHRS, CDR2 YFSETQ.